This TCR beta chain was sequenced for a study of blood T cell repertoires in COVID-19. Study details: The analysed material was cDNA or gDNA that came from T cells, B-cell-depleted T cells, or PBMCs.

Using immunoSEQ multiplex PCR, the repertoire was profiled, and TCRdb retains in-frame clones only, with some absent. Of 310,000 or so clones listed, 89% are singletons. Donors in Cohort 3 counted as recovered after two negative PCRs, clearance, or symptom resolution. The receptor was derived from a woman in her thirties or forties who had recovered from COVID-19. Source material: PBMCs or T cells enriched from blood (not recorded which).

The CDR3 is CASSVASGGLQETQYF. DNA for the CDR3: TGTGCCAGCAGTGTTGCTAGCGGGGGTCTCCAAGAGACCCAGTACTTC. The chain uses TRBV2 and TRBJ2-5; TRBD2 matches at 10 bases. The CDR3 contains 16 residues. Germline lookup yields CDR1 SNHLY and CDR2 FYNNEI. V shed 4 bases and J 1 base; nucleotides not matched to a gene: 6. Using reference TRBV2 and TRBJ2-5 for the parts outside the CDR3, the full variable domain is EPEVTQTPSHQVTQMGQEVILRCVPISNHLYFYWYRQILGQKVEFLVSFYNNEISEKSEIFDDQFSVERPDGSNFTLKIRSTKLEDSAMYFCASSVASGGLQETQYFGPGTRLLVL.